The 19 T cell receptor beta chains given below trace back to one sample, sequenced in a study of PD-1 blockade in classical Hodgkin lymphoma. Using immunoSEQ multiplex PCR, the repertoire was profiled, and TCRdb retains in-frame clones only, with some absent. The table has some 13,000 clones, 70% to 90% seen once. Brentuximab vedotin exposure varied, and every patient relapsed after autologous stem cell transplantation. The sequenced sample was peripheral blood mononuclear cells (PBMCs), obtained at baseline. The receptors derive from a human donor with classical Hodgkin lymphoma.

This clone was seen a single time. V usage is TRBV19 and J usage is TRBJ2-7; TRBD1 matches at 8 bases. Trimming cost V 3 bases and J 5 bases; bases outside gene matches: 9. The CDR3 is 15 amino acids. Germline V CDR1 and CDR2: LNHDA, SQIVND (reference sequence). The CDR3 region has the DNA TGTGCCAGTAGTATTTACGGACAGGGTATCGACGAGCAGTACTTC. As protein: CASSIYGQGIDEQYF. Supplemented by reference TRBV19 and TRBJ2-7, the full variable domain reads DGGITQSPKYLFRKEGQNVTLSCEQNLNHDAMYWYRQDPGQGLRLIYYSQIVNDFQKGDIAEGYSVSREKKESFPLTVTSAQKNPTAFYLCASSIYGQGIDEQYFGPGTRLTVT.

This rearrangement joins TRBV28 to TRBJ1-1, with TRBD1 matching 8 bases. The germline V gene encodes CDR1 MDHEN and CDR2 SYDVKM. This CDR3 region has 15 residues. V lost 4 bases, J lost 5 bases, and 9 bases stayed unmatched. The CDR3 loop reads CASSSTRTGRTEAFF. The DNA for the CDR3 is TGTGCCAGCAGTTCGACCCGGACAGGGAGAACTGAAGCTTTCTTT.

The chain couples TRBV23-1 to TRBJ2-1, with D perhaps assigned TRBD1 or TRBD2 (5 bases each). TRBV23-1 is marked as an open reading frame, function uncertain. The CDR3 extends over 15 amino acids. Trimming took 0 bases from V and 6 from J, leaving 12 bases between them. DNA for the CDR3: TGCGCCAGCAGTCAATCCCGTGCAGGGACCAATGAGCAGTTCTTC. Encoded protein: CASSQSRAGTNEQFF.

J is TRBJ2-3 and V is TRBV28; 10 bases are shared with TRBD2. The germline gives CDR1 MDHEN, CDR2 SYDVKM. Trimming cost V 2 bases and J 0 bases; bases outside gene matches: 5. The CDR3 has 17 amino acids. The DNA for the CDR3 is TGTGCCAGCAGTTTAAGCGGGGGGGGGATTAGCACAGATACGCAGTATTTT. Translating gives CASSLSGGGISTDTQYF.

The genes are TRBV19 and TRBJ1-4; unclear D gene. The CDR3 consists of 15 residues. Germline CDR1 and CDR2: LNHDA and SQIVND (reference sequence). Trimming removed 3 bases from V and 4 bases from J, with 12 bases in between. The DNA for the CDR3 is TGTGCCAGTAGTATCCGCGCAGCCTTTAATGAAAAACTGTTTTTT. Its translation is CASSIRAAFNEKLFF.

The table lists this clone with a count of one. This chain uses TRBV10-1 with TRBJ2-6; no clear D gene. V lost 5 bases, J lost 5 bases, and 22 bases lay in between. This CDR3 is 18 amino acids long. Looked up from germline, CDR1 is WNHNN and CDR2 is SYGVQD (reference sequence). CDR3 residues: CASSPRQDRQSRANVLTF. CDR3 in DNA: TGCGCCAGCAGTCCACGACAAGATCGCCAAAGTCGGGCCAACGTCCTGACTTTC.

This clone is medium-sized by share. The chain recombines TRBV27 with TRBJ2-6; D is ambiguous. Germline CDR1 is MNHEY and CDR2 is SMNVEV (reference sequence). This CDR3 contains 17 residues. Deletions cut 7 bases from V and 0 bases from J, with 16 bases between. CDR3 DNA: TGTGCCAGCAAACGTACGGGTTCCTCCTCTGGGGCCAACGTCCTGACTTTC. Amino acid sequence: CASKRTGSSSGANVLTF.

This rearrangement joins TRBV9 to TRBJ1-2, with D possibly TRBD1 on 6 matching bases. This CDR3 region has 14 residues. Trimming removed 3 bases from V and 7 bases from J, with 16 bases in between. Germline lookup yields CDR1 SGDLS and CDR2 YYNGEE. Here the CDR3 reads CASSGPGGQVGYTF. The CDR3 coding sequence is TGTGCCAGCAGCGGCCCCGGGGGGCAGGTTGGCTACACCTTC.

The rearrangement uses TRBV6-5 and TRBJ1-1; TRBD1 is a possible D gene (6 bases). V lost 4 bases and J lost 1, with 16 bases in between. The CDR3 totals 16 residues. Germline CDR1 MNHEY, CDR2 SVGAGI. The CDR3 loop reads CASSSPSGHQNTEAFF. In DNA, the CDR3 is TGTGCCAGCAGTTCACCGTCGGGACATCAGAACACTGAAGCTTTCTTT.

The chain is built from TRBV27 and TRBJ2-7, with 8 bases identical to TRBD2. Germline V lookup: CDR1 MNHEY, CDR2 SMNVEV (reference sequence). The CDR3 covers 16 residues. V shed 7 bases, J shed 1 base, and the junction held 12 bases outside the gene matches. The CDR3 sequence is CASMPSRGGRSYEQYF. CDR3 sequence (DNA): TGTGCCAGCATGCCTTCTCGGGGGGGTAGGTCCTACGAGCAGTACTTC.

The genes are TRBV7-2 and TRBJ1-3; TRBD1 aligns across 7 bases. The CDR3 contains 14 residues. Germline V gene sequence: CDR1 SGHTA, CDR2 FQGNSA. Trimming cost V 3 bases and J 2 bases; bases outside gene matches: 1. The CDR3 protein is CASSLGTAGNTIYF. CDR3 sequence (DNA): TGTGCCAGCAGCTTGGGGACAGCTGGAAACACCATATATTTT.

This clone has just a few counts. The rearrangement joins TRBV7-9 to TRBJ1-2; the D is unclear. The CDR3 loop spans 11 amino acids. V lost 8 bases, J lost 7 bases, and 11 bases lay in between. The germline V gene encodes CDR1 SEHNR and CDR2 FQNEAQ (reference sequence). CDR3 amino acids: CASPGSVGYTF. CDR3 bases: TGTGCCAGCCCCGGATCCGTTGGCTACACCTTC.

The chain recombines TRBV27 with TRBJ2-5; a possible D gene is TRBD2 (6 bases). Trimming cost V 2 bases and J 4 bases, with 8 bases left between them. Germline V lookup: CDR1 MNHEY, CDR2 SMNVEV (reference sequence). This CDR3 is built from 13 residues. For the CDR3, the DNA is TGTGCCAGCAGTTTACGGGGAGGAGAGACCCAGTACTTC. Amino acid sequence: CASSLRGGETQYF.

The chain joins TRBV7-3 to TRBJ2-3; TRBD2 agrees at 10 bases. With 1 base clipped from V and 6 bases from J, the junction kept 10 bases outside the gene matches. From germline, CDR1 is SGHTA and CDR2 FQGTGA. CDR3 length equals 17 residues. The CDR3: CASSLMGVGTSDDTQYF. The CDR3 DNA reads as TGTGCCAGCAGCTTAATGGGCGTAGGGACTAGCGACGATACGCAGTATTTT.

This chain links TRBV28 with TRBJ2-5; D is unresolved. V was pared by 9 bases and J by 1 base, with 12 bases between. The CDR3 extends over 13 amino acids. Germline assignment: CDR1 MDHEN and CDR2 SYDVKM. The CDR3 DNA is TGTGCCAGGGGCCGCTGGCGCCAAGAGACCCAGTACTTC. Protein: CARGRWRQETQYF.

This chain uses TRBV28 with TRBJ1-5; 8 nucleotides align to TRBD1. V was pared by 7 bases and J by 6 bases, with 8 bases of the junction left unmatched. The CDR3 has 14 residues. CDR1 MDHEN and CDR2 SYDVKM come from the germline V gene. CDR3 sequence: CASKSGQAVQPQHF. Written as DNA, the CDR3 is TGTGCCAGCAAGTCGGGACAGGCAGTTCAGCCCCAGCATTTT.

CDR3 DNA: TGTGCCAGCAGTGCGGTGAGCCTTCCCTACGAGCAGTACTTC. Encoded protein: CASSAVSLPYEQYF. The rearrangement links TRBV6-5 to TRBJ2-7; D is unresolved. The CDR3 runs 14 residues. With 5 bases removed from V and 2 bases from J, the gap between germline ends came to 13 bases. Germline loops: CDR1 MNHEY, CDR2 SVGAGI.

The rearrangement links TRBV6-1 to TRBJ1-5; 8 bases line up with TRBD1. Germline trimming cut 6 bases from V and 4 bases from J; bases unmatched to any gene: 8. Germline loops: CDR1 MNHNS, CDR2 SASEGT. The CDR3 loop spans 15 amino acids. The chain's CDR3 is CASSLGQGWNQPQHF. CDR3 DNA sequence: TGTGCCAGCAGCTTAGGACAGGGATGGAATCAGCCCCAGCATTTT.

The chain couples TRBV11-2 to TRBJ2-2, with D unclear. V lost 10 bases and J lost 7, with 19 bases in between. The CDR3 length is 14 residues. The germline V gene has CDR1 SGHAT and CDR2 FQNNGV. CDR3 DNA sequence: TGTGCCACTCGACCTGACTCCGCCGGCGGGGAGCTGTTTTTT. Protein sequence: CATRPDSAGGELFF.